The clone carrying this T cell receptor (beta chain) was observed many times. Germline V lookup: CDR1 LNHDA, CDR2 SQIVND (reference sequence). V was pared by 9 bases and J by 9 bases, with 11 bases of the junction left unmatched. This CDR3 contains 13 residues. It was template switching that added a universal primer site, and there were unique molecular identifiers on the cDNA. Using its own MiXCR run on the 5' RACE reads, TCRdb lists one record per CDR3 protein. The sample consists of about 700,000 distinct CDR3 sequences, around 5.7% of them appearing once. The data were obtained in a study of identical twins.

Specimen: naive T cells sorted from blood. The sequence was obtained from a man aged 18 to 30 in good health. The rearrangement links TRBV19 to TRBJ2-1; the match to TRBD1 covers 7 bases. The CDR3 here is CASSRGLVGEQFF. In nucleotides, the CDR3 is TGTGCCAGCTCGAGGGGGCTCGTGGGTGAGCAGTTCTTC.